Here is one T cell receptor beta chain with its context. After removal of 6 bases from V and 3 bases from J, the junction contained 2 bases not matched to a gene. The CDR3 contains 13 residues. Looked up from germline, CDR1 is LNHDA and CDR2 is SQIVND (reference sequence). The source of the sample is a study of cytotoxic CD8 clonotypes in ibrutinib-treated CLL. Study in general: Response material was collected after a median around 12 months of treatment, range 6 to 36.

TCRdb's table, derived via immunoSEQ multiplex PCR, lists solely in-frame clones and lacks some. The sample has 130,000 or so clones; 70% to 90% are singletons. The clonotype comes from a human donor with chronic lymphocytic leukemia. The input for sequencing was PBMCs, taken after 24 months of ibrutinib treatment. This rearrangement joins TRBV19 to TRBJ1-5; 7 bases align to TRBD1. In DNA, the CDR3 is TGTGCCAGTAGGGACAGGTACAATCAGCCCCAGCATTTT. Its protein is CASRDRYNQPQHF.